The 13 T cell receptor beta chains reported below all come from one sample, sequenced in a study of T cell repertoires in cytomegalovirus infection. In TCRdb, the reads were re-called with MiXCR into one record per CDR3 protein. The sample holds around 95,000 distinct CDR3 sequences; 29% are singletons and the top ten take about three quarters. Their recognized antigens are unknown. The sequenced sample was CD8+ T cells from cultured PBMCs, obtained from culture after CMV antigen stimulation. These receptors were obtained from a human donor in good health (CMV status not recorded). Some clones in this sample may be carry-over from other donors' samples.

This chain uses TRBV7-9 with TRBJ1-1, with no clear D. Trimming removed 5 bases at V and 3 bases at J, with 10 bases between. The length of the CDR3 is 13 residues. From germline, CDR1 is SEHNR and CDR2 FQNEAQ (reference sequence). DNA for the CDR3: TGTGCCAGCAGCGGACCGAGGGACACTGAAGCTTTCTTT. Protein product: CASSGPRDTEAFF. Filled out from reference TRBV7-9 and TRBJ1-1, the complete variable domain reads DTGVSQNPRHKITKRGQNVTFRCDPISEHNRLYWYRQTLGQGPEFLTYFQNEAQLEKSRLLSDRFSAERPKGSFSTLEIQRTEQGDSAMYLCASSGPRDTEAFFGQGTRLTVV.

V gene TRBV7-6 combines with J gene TRBJ1-1, with a tentative D call TRBD1 (6 bases). CDR3 length: 13 amino acids. The V gene's germline CDR1 is SGHVS and CDR2 FNYEAQ. V dropped 7 bases and J dropped 0 bases, with 9 bases sitting between them. The DNA for the CDR3 is TGTGCCAGCACGGACAGTTTGAACACTGAAGCTTTCTTT. Its protein product is CASTDSLNTEAFF.

CDR3: CSARERATSGNTIYF. As DNA, the CDR3 is TGCAGTGCTAGAGAACGGGCCACCTCAGGAAACACCATATATTTT. The chain links TRBV20-1 to TRBJ1-3; D call uncertain. V was trimmed by 0 bases and J by 4 bases, leaving 13 bases between them. CDR3 size: 15 residues. CDR1 is DFQATT and CDR2 is SNEGSKA in the germline V gene (reference sequence).

The gene calls are TRBV11-2 and TRBJ2-5; D could derive from TRBD1 or TRBD2 (6 bases each). The CDR3 is 13 residues long. The germline V gene encodes CDR1 SGHAT and CDR2 FQNNGV. Trimming took 0 bases from V and 9 from J, leaving 11 bases between them. The CDR3 DNA follows: TGTGCCAGCAGCTTAGAGTGGGGGGCGGCCCAGTACTTC. Translating gives CASSLEWGAAQYF.

This clonotype was counted a single time. The chain employs TRBV2 and TRBJ1-1; D is perhaps TRBD1 (6 bases). The V gene's germline CDR1 is SNHLY and CDR2 FYNNEI. The CDR3 runs to 14 residues. The V gene lost 9 bases and the J gene lost 4 bases, with 18 bases spanning the gap. CDR3 amino acids: CASGGAGISTEAFF. The CDR3 DNA is TGTGCCAGTGGGGGGGCAGGGATTAGCACTGAAGCTTTCTTT.

This clonotype was seen only a few times. The chain has TRBV7-2 and TRBJ2-7; 7 bases are a match to TRBD1. This CDR3 spans 15 amino acids. CDR1 SGHTA and CDR2 FQGNSA come from the germline V gene. J was trimmed by 2 bases and V by 5 bases; bases with no gene match: 9. The CDR3 DNA reads as TGTGCCAGCAGCCAATCCGGGACAGACACCTACGAGCAGTACTTC. Its translation is CASSQSGTDTYEQYF.

The J gene is TRBJ2-1, the V gene TRBV6-2 or TRBV6-3; D is undetermined. V shed 6 bases and J shed 2 bases, with 14 bases lying between them. Germline V gives CDR1 MNHEY, CDR2 SVGEGT. The CDR3 covers 15 residues. CDR3: CASRSGYATYNEQFF. CDR3 bases: TGTGCCAGCAGATCCGGGTACGCGACCTACAATGAGCAGTTCTTC.

As DNA, the CDR3 is TGCAGCGTTGAAGATCAAGGTGGCACTGAAGCTTTCTTT. This sequence encodes CSVEDQGGTEAFF. V is TRBV29-1 and J is TRBJ1-1; D remains unclear. CDR1 SQVTM and CDR2 ANQGSEA come from the germline V gene. The V end lost 0 bases, the J end lost 4 bases, and 9 bases lay between the germline ends. CDR3 length: 13 amino acids.

This clonotype was seen only a few times. The chain links TRBV6-6 to TRBJ1-1; TRBD1 matches 7 bases. This CDR3 region has 14 residues. The V gene end was trimmed by 5 bases and the J gene end by 6 bases; junction bases not matched to a gene: 9. Germline CDR1 reads MNHNY; CDR2 reads SVGAGI (reference sequence). CDR3 sequence: CASSLSGQGAEAFF. CDR3 DNA sequence: TGTGCCAGCAGTCTTTCGGGGCAGGGGGCTGAAGCTTTCTTT.

Details on this clonotype: Here the CDR3 omits its conserved ending phenylalanine or tryptophan, so a read error is the likely source. The chain recombines TRBV2 with TRBJ1-1, with no clear D. From germline, CDR1 is SNHLY and CDR2 FYNNEI. The length of the CDR3 is 11 residues. Trimming removed 6 bases from V and 5 bases from J, with 7 bases in between. CDR3: CASREGTEAFL. The CDR3 nucleotides read TGTGCCAGCAGGGAGGGTACTGAAGCTTTCCTT.

This chain links TRBV4-1 with TRBJ2-4, with a weak D call TRBD1 (5 bases). Looked up from germline, CDR1 is MGHRA and CDR2 is YSYEKL. The CDR3 spans 15 residues. Trimming removed 3 bases at V and 0 bases at J, with 9 bases between. CDR3 nucleotide sequence: TGCGCCAGCAGCCAGGGGCGGCTAGCCAAAAACATTCAGTACTTC. Protein sequence: CASSQGRLAKNIQYF.

This clonotype showed up many times. The V gene is TRBV15, the J gene TRBJ2-1; 7 bases are a match to TRBD1. Germline V gene sequence: CDR1 LNHNV, CDR2 YYDKDF (reference sequence). This CDR3 contains 17 residues. The V and J ends lost 6 bases and 5 bases, in that order; junction bases with no gene match: 16. CDR3 region: CATRNVGWDSEHNEQFF. In DNA, the CDR3 is TGTGCCACCAGAAACGTGGGTTGGGACAGCGAGCACAATGAGCAGTTCTTC.

This clonotype was seen a few times. J is TRBJ2-3 and V is TRBV7-9; 15 nucleotides match TRBD2. This CDR3 comprises 14 residues. With 5 bases clipped from V and 6 bases from J, the junction kept 0 bases outside the gene matches. The V gene's germline CDR1 is SEHNR and CDR2 FQNEAQ (reference sequence). DNA of the CDR3: TGTGCCAGCAGCGGGACTAGCGGGGGGGATACGCAGTATTTT. This codes for CASSGTSGGDTQYF.